The 18 T cell receptor beta chains below were found in one sample sequenced in a study of CD8 T cells in Susac syndrome. Reverse transcription of roughly 0.5 to 1 ug RNA was carried out with random hexamers. TCRdb processed the immunoSEQ multiplex PCR reads anew with MiXCR; each CDR3 protein has one entry. The sample has some 130,000 distinct CDR3 sequences, 65% to 90% seen once. The sample comprised CD8+ T cells from PBMCs. These receptors came from a human donor with multiple sclerosis.

This sequence joins TRBV12-3 or TRBV12-4 and TRBJ2-7, with D uncertain. The ends were cut back, 2 bases at V and 2 bases at J, with 13 bases in the middle. CDR3 length equals 15 residues. The CDR3 sequence is CASSLPALATYEQYV. Here the CDR3 DNA reads TGTGCCAGCAGTTTACCCGCCTTGGCCACCTACGAGCAGTACGTC.

The chain combines TRBV3-1 with TRBJ2-1; D gene uncertain. The CDR3 spans 14 residues. V was pared by 0 bases and J by 6 bases, with 9 bases between. Germline-derived CDR1 and CDR2 are LGHDT and YNNKEL (reference sequence). The CDR3 DNA sequence: TGTGCCAGCAGCCAAGATGCAGACCCCAATGAGCAGTTCTTC. The encoded protein is CASSQDADPNEQFF.

As for this clonotype: One end of the junction does not line up with germline, which may come from a read error. The genes are TRBV6-1 and TRBJ2-7, with unresolved D. The germline gives CDR1 MNHNS, CDR2 SASEGT. The CDR3 is made up of 13 amino acids. CDR3 coding DNA: TGTGCCAGCTCCCTCGGCCCCTCCTGCGAGCAGTACTTC. This encodes CASSLGPSCEQYF.

The J gene is TRBJ1-4, the V gene TRBV19, with D possibly matching TRBD1 (5 bases). CDR3 length: 16 residues. Germline V lookup: CDR1 LNHDA, CDR2 SQIVND (reference sequence). V was shortened by 6 bases and J by 5 bases, with 19 bases between the two germline ends. The CDR3 loop is CASRRAEGTGNEKLFF. The CDR3, as DNA: TGTGCCAGTAGGAGGGCTGAAGGGACCGGGAATGAAAAACTGTTTTTT.

The chain has TRBV6-2 or TRBV6-3 and TRBJ2-7, with 10 positions matching TRBD1. CDR3 size: 16 residues. Looked up from germline, CDR1 is MNHEY and CDR2 is SVGEGT. Germline trimming cut 4 bases from V and 3 bases from J; bases unmatched to any gene: 9. DNA for the CDR3: TGTGCCAGCAGTTCGCAGGACAGGGGGTTCGACTACGAGCAGTACTTC. Translation: CASSSQDRGFDYEQYF.

CDR3 sequence reads: CASSQMPPAFMNTEAFF. CDR3 DNA: TGTGCCAGCAGCCAGATGCCTCCAGCTTTCATGAACACTGAAGCTTTCTTT. The chain is built from TRBV3-1 and TRBJ1-1; D gene unclear. V was trimmed by 3 bases and J by 0 bases, leaving 17 bases between them. Per germline, CDR1 LGHDT and CDR2 YNNKEL (reference sequence). The length of the CDR3 is 17 residues.

This chain joins TRBV29-1 and TRBJ1-2; a weak D match, TRBD1 (5 bases). This CDR3 is built from 12 residues. Germline assignment: CDR1 SQVTM and CDR2 ANQGSEA. V dropped 3 bases and J dropped 2 bases, with 7 bases sitting between them. CDR3 nucleotides: TGCAGCGTTGACGGGGGAAACTATGGCTACACCTTC. This gives the protein CSVDGGNYGYTF. The full variable domain, rest sourced from reference TRBV29-1 and TRBJ1-2, is SAVISQKPSRDICQRGTSLTIQCQVDSQVTMMFWYRQQPGQSLTLIATANQGSEATYESGFVIDKFPISRPNLTFSTLTVSNMSPEDSSIYLCSVDGGNYGYTFGSGTRLTVV.

The chain has TRBV2 and TRBJ1-6, with no clear D. V was clipped by 3 bases and J by 0 bases, with 9 bases between them. Looked up from germline, CDR1 is SNHLY and CDR2 is FYNNEI. The CDR3 has 16 residues. The CDR3 sequence is CASSEVRSSYNSPLHF. CDR3 DNA: TGTGCCAGCAGTGAGGTGCGAAGCTCCTATAATTCACCCCTCCACTTT.

The chain has TRBV9 and TRBJ1-1; 8 bases are a match to TRBD1. V dropped 3 bases and J dropped 0; count of bases not matched to a gene: 7. This CDR3 is built from 16 residues. The germline CDR1 and CDR2 sequences are SGDLS and YYNGEE. CDR3 nucleotide sequence: TGTGCCAGCAGCGGGGAACCGGGACAGGTGAACACTGAAGCTTTCTTT. This encodes CASSGEPGQVNTEAFF.

This chain connects TRBV2 to TRBJ2-7; the D is unclear. Germline-derived CDR1 and CDR2 are SNHLY and FYNNEI. V lost 7 bases, J lost 1 base, and 8 bases lay in between. The CDR3 sequence is 12 residues long. The CDR3 here is CASITDSYEQYV. The CDR3 DNA follows: TGTGCCAGCATCACTGATTCCTACGAGCAGTACGTC.

In this sample, this clonotype turned up a few times. The chain carries TRBV4-1 and TRBJ1-1; the D is unclear. V was trimmed by 0 bases and J by 8 bases, leaving 7 bases between them. Germline CDR1 and CDR2: MGHRA and YSYEKL. CDR3 length: 12 amino acids. The CDR3 bases are TGCGCCAGCAGCCAAGATGACGGAGAAGCTTTCTTT. Its translation is CASSQDDGEAFF.

The CDR3 DNA is TGTGCCAGCAGTTTTCGTTACGAGGAGGCAGATACGCAGTATTTT. It encodes CASSFRYEEADTQYF. This rearrangement joins TRBV12-3 or TRBV12-4 to TRBJ2-3; D may be TRBD2 (5 bases). Trimming left V 3 bases short and J 4 bases short, with 14 bases between. This CDR3 is built from 15 residues.

The J gene is TRBJ2-3, the V gene TRBV9; no reliable D call. V was shortened by 3 bases and J by 1 base, with 12 bases between the two germline ends. This CDR3 spans 15 amino acids. Germline V gives CDR1 SGDLS, CDR2 YYNGEE. The DNA for the CDR3 is TGTGCCAGCAGCGGTTTTGGTGGCGGCACAGATACGCAGTATTTT. It specifies CASSGFGGGTDTQYF.

For this clonotype: The junction shows a germline mismatch at one end, possibly a read error. This chain joins TRBV4-2 and TRBJ1-2, with D possibly being TRBD1 (5 bases). The CDR3 runs to 16 residues. The V gene's germline CDR1 is LGHNA and CDR2 YNFKEQ. CDR3: CASSQEWGSVTYGNTF. The CDR3 DNA is TGTGCCAGCAGCCAAGAATGGGGCAGCGTTACCTATGGCAACACCTTC.

V is TRBV6-6 and J is TRBJ2-7; 8 bases are a match to TRBD2. V lost 5 bases to trimming and J lost 6 bases; unmatched junction nucleotides: 6. The CDR3 spans 13 residues. Germline values: CDR1 MNHNY, CDR2 SVGAGI (reference sequence). Here the CDR3 DNA reads TGTGCCAGCAGTCCGGGACTAGTAAGCGAGCAGTACTTC. Translated, it gives CASSPGLVSEQYF.

The chain combines TRBV5-1 with TRBJ1-2; D gene unclear. The CDR3 is made up of 16 amino acids. V gave up 0 bases and J gave up 4 bases, with 16 bases separating them. CDR1 SGHRS and CDR2 YFSETQ come from the germline V gene. CDR3 region: CASSLVVWRFRYGYTF. As DNA, the CDR3 is TGCGCCAGCAGCTTGGTAGTATGGCGTTTCCGCTATGGCTACACCTTC.

The rearrangement joins TRBV5-6 to TRBJ2-2, with 11 bases aligning to TRBD2. The germline V gene encodes CDR1 SGHDT and CDR2 YYEEEE. The CDR3 is 18 residues long. V was pared by 7 bases and J by 3 bases, with 14 bases of the junction left unmatched. The CDR3, as DNA: TGTGCCAGCCAACCATTTAGACTAGCGGGGCTGTACACCGGGGAGCTGTTTTTT. This codes for CASQPFRLAGLYTGELFF.

The chain links TRBV7-9 to TRBJ2-1; 7 bases fit TRBD2. The V and J ends lost 3 bases and 2 bases, in that order; junction bases with no gene match: 4. Germline loops: CDR1 SEHNR, CDR2 FQNEAQ (reference sequence). This CDR3 has 15 amino acids. The CDR3 coding sequence is TGTGCCAGCAGCTTTAGAGCGGGAACCTACAATGAGCAGTTCTTC. This codes for CASSFRAGTYNEQFF.